These T cell receptor beta chains were read from a single sample in a study of blood T cells in healthy people across ages. MiXCR was run by TCRdb on the 5' RACE reads, yielding one entry per CDR3 protein. The sample lists 950,000 to 1,200,000 distinct CDR3 sequences, around two fifths occurring once. Sequences were obtained from blood. The receptor source for this set is a man aged 18 to 30 in good health. The CDR3 runs from the conserved cysteine through the conserved F or W. The order of the fields is clone size, D gene, V gene, J gene, CDR3 length, CDR3 protein, CDR3 DNA. A D gene is named only where the DNA matches it firmly. Clone size is not always given. Where it is, it says once, few, many or a class for expanded clones.

few	TRBD1	TRBV7-9	TRBJ2-1	15	CASSLTQGWNNEQFF	TGTGCCAGCAGTTTGACACAGGGGTGGAACAATGAGCAGTTCTTC
.	.	TRBV12-3/TRBV12-4	TRBJ1-2	15	CASRLVRGVDYGYTF	TGTGCCAGCAGACTCGTCAGGGGAGTGGACTATGGCTACACCTTC
many	.	TRBV12-3/TRBV12-4	TRBJ2-3	13	CASIPGGTDTQYF	TGTGCCAGCATCCCGGGGGGCACAGATACGCAGTATTTT
.	TRBD1	TRBV12-3/TRBV12-4	TRBJ1-1	14	CASSSVPTGKATFF	TGTGCCAGCAGTTCGGTCCCGACAGGGAAGGCAACTTTCTTT
once	TRBD1	TRBV28	TRBJ1-2	14	CASITRDSTRGYTF	TGTGCCAGCATCACTCGGGACAGCACAAGGGGCTACACCTTC
.	TRBD2	TRBV20-1	TRBJ2-3	18	CSARNWPSGGTSTDTQYF	TGCAGTGCTAGAAATTGGCCTAGCGGGGGGACAAGCACAGATACGCAGTATTTT
once	.	TRBV9	TRBJ1-2	14	CASSVEGQAYDYTF	TGTGCCAGCAGCGTAGAAGGACAAGCCTATGACTACACCTTC
.	TRBD1	TRBV10-3	TRBJ1-6	15	CAISVGTARNSPLHF	TGTGCCATCAGTGTGGGGACAGCCAGAAATTCACCCCTCCACTTT
.	.	TRBV6-2/TRBV6-3	TRBJ1-2	14	CASSYGAAAYGYTF	TGTGCCAGCAGTTACGGCGCAGCAGCTTATGGCTACACCTTC
.	.	TRBV4-1	TRBJ2-1	17	CASSQETTRSNYNEQFF	TGCGCCAGCAGCCAAGAGACTACTAGATCAAATTACAATGAGCAGTTCTTC
few	TRBD2	TRBV7-8	TRBJ2-3	17	CASSPRTSGGNTDTQYF	TGTGCCAGCAGCCCAAGGACTAGCGGGGGGAACACAGATACGCAGTATTTT
.	.	TRBV5-6	TRBJ1-2	16	CASSLREAGTNYGYTF	TGTGCCAGCAGCTTGCGGGAGGCAGGAACTAACTATGGCTACACCTTC
many	.	TRBV5-1	TRBJ1-1	14	CASSLEVGNTEAFF	TGCGCCAGCAGCTTGGAGGTAGGGAACACTGAAGCTTTCTTT
.	.	TRBV6-4	TRBJ2-1	14	CASSVTGSGGEQFF	TGTGCCAGCAGTGTTACAGGGTCGGGTGGCGAGCAGTTCTTC
few	TRBD2	TRBV20-1	TRBJ2-1	13	CSGNPSGVHEQFF	TGCAGTGGGAACCCTAGCGGGGTCCATGAGCAGTTCTTC
.	.	TRBV3-1	TRBJ2-5	13	CASSRTLQETQYF	TGTGCCAGCAGCCGTACTTTACAAGAGACCCAGTACTTC
.	.	TRBV20-1	TRBJ1-2	14	CSARPPQGGYGYTF	TGCAGTGCTAGACCACCCCAGGGAGGCTATGGCTACACCTTC
.	TRBD1	TRBV7-2	TRBJ2-3	15	CASSPQGADTDTQYF	TGTGCCAGCAGCCCCCAGGGGGCGGACACAGATACGCAGTATTTT
few	.	TRBV10-3	TRBJ1-1	18	CAIGELFSGDGENTEAFF	TGTGCCATCGGCGAACTATTCTCGGGGGACGGCGAAAACACTGAAGCTTTCTTT
.	.	TRBV3-1	TRBJ1-4	17	CASSQVTGTTTNEKLFF	TGTGCCAGCAGCCAAGTTACAGGAACTACAACTAATGAAAAACTGTTTTTT
.	.	TRBV5-1	TRBJ2-5	15	CASSLATGSPSTQYF	TGCGCCAGCAGCTTGGCTACAGGGTCTCCCAGTACCCAGTACTTC
.	.	TRBV7-9	TRBJ2-3	16	CASSKARFSSTDTQYF	TGTGCCAGCAGCAAAGCCAGGTTCTCTAGCACAGATACGCAGTATTTT
few	TRBD1	TRBV12-3/TRBV12-4	TRBJ2-7	14	CASTLDRGSYEQYF	TGTGCCAGCACCCTGGACAGGGGCTCCTACGAGCAGTACTTC
.	.	TRBV4-3	TRBJ1-4	18	CASSQDPSVGGVGEKLFF	TGCGCCAGCAGCCAAGATCCCTCCGTTGGGGGGGTGGGTGAAAAACTGTTTTTT
.	TRBD1	TRBV12-3/TRBV12-4	TRBJ1-4	15	CASSPGTGLVEKLFF	TGTGCCAGCAGCCCCGGGACAGGGTTGGTTGAAAAACTGTTTTTT
.	.	TRBV5-1	TRBJ1-2	15	CASSLESGRGYGYTF	TGCGCCAGCAGCTTGGAGTCGGGACGGGGCTATGGCTACACCTTC
.	.	TRBV7-6	TRBJ2-3	15	CASSLIAGPTDTQYF	TGTGCCAGCAGCTTAATTGCGGGGCCTACAGATACGCAGTATTTT
.	TRBD2	TRBV5-1	TRBJ2-1	14	CASSGLAGGHGQFF	TGCGCCAGCTCCGGACTAGCGGGAGGTCATGGGCAGTTCTTC
.	.	TRBV6-2/TRBV6-3	TRBJ1-5	15	CASRTQGTEGQPQHF	TGTGCCAGCAGGACCCAGGGCACAGAGGGACAGCCCCAGCATTTT
.	.	TRBV20-1	TRBJ2-7	15	CSARDRASVSNEQYF	TGCAGTGCTAGAGATCGGGCTAGCGTTTCCAACGAGCAGTACTTC
.	.	TRBV7-2	TRBJ2-3	15	CASTPRAGLTDTQYF	TGTGCCAGCACCCCCAGGGCAGGGCTCACAGATACGCAGTATTTT
.	.	TRBV18	TRBJ1-1	15	CASSPFLEAGTEAFF	TGTGCCAGCTCACCATTCTTGGAGGCCGGCACTGAAGCTTTCTTT
.	.	TRBV5-1	TRBJ2-1	14	CASSAGTEGDEQFF	TGCGCCAGCAGCGCGGGGACAGAAGGGGATGAGCAGTTCTTC
few	.	TRBV2	TRBJ1-1	11	CASNSNTEAFF	TGTGCCAGCAACTCGAACACTGAAGCTTTCTTT
.	.	TRBV7-9	TRBJ1-1	13	CANSVVSNTEAFF	TGTGCCAACAGCGTAGTCTCTAACACTGAAGCTTTCTTT
few	.	TRBV6-2/TRBV6-3	TRBJ1-5	13	CATDGPSNQPQHF	TGTGCCACCGACGGACCTAGCAATCAGCCCCAGCATTTT
few	.	TRBV2	TRBJ2-5	18	CASSGDSNGFSWQETQYF	TGTGCCAGCAGTGGGGATAGTAATGGTTTCTCGTGGCAAGAGACCCAGTACTTC
.	TRBD1	TRBV11-2	TRBJ2-5	14	CASSFGTEGETQYF	TGTGCCAGCAGCTTTGGGACAGAAGGAGAGACCCAGTACTTC
.	.	TRBV12-3/TRBV12-4	TRBJ2-2	14	CASSPDRYTGELFF	TGTGCCAGCAGTCCTGACAGGTACACCGGGGAGCTGTTTTTT
few	.	TRBV20-1	TRBJ1-1	16	CSAREGAAIRNTEAFF	TGCAGTGCTAGAGAGGGGGCCGCGATCCGGAACACTGAAGCTTTCTTT
few	.	TRBV6-2/TRBV6-3	TRBJ1-2	15	CASTGGAFLYYGYTF	TGTGCCAGCACCGGAGGAGCGTTTCTTTACTATGGCTACACCTTC
.	.	TRBV2	TRBJ1-5	15	CASSESGLSNQPQHF	TGTGCCAGCAGTGAATCGGGGCTGAGCAATCAGCCCCAGCATTTT
many	.	TRBV7-3	TRBJ2-1	14	CASSLTVDSNEQFF	TGTGCCAGCAGCTTAACTGTCGACAGCAATGAGCAGTTCTTC
many	.	TRBV7-2	TRBJ1-2	15	CASSPGRGGNYGYTF	TGTGCCAGCAGCCCTGGAAGGGGTGGCAACTATGGCTACACCTTC
few	.	TRBV15	TRBJ2-7	15	CATSRDLEASYEQYF	TGTGCCACCAGCAGAGATCTAGAGGCCTCCTACGAGCAGTACTTC
.	.	TRBV3-1	TRBJ2-7	15	CASSQDSGDGYEQYF	TGTGCCAGCAGCCAAGATAGTGGGGACGGCTACGAGCAGTACTTC
few	TRBD1	TRBV29-1	TRBJ1-2	13	CSVDTGARYGYTF	TGCAGCGTCGACACAGGGGCGAGGTATGGCTACACCTTC
.	TRBD2	TRBV20-1	TRBJ2-7	16	CSASEPSGRIPYEQYF	TGCAGTGCTAGTGAACCTAGCGGTCGAATCCCCTACGAGCAGTACTTC
.	.	TRBV2	TRBJ2-1	14	CASSVQIIDNEQFF	TGTGCCAGCAGTGTTCAGATTATCGACAATGAGCAGTTCTTC
.	.	TRBV10-3	TRBJ2-2	14	CAISEGASTGELFF	TGTGCCATCAGCGAGGGCGCGAGCACCGGGGAGCTGTTTTTT
.	TRBD1	TRBV6-1	TRBJ1-5	14	CASGTGEAFQPQHF	TGTGCCAGCGGGACAGGGGAGGCGTTTCAGCCCCAGCATTTT
few	TRBD2	TRBV20-1	TRBJ2-3	14	CSAVTSGGSYTQYF	TGCAGTGCTGTAACTAGCGGGGGATCTTATACGCAGTATTTT
once	TRBD2	TRBV27	TRBJ2-7	17	CASSSIPSGASYNEQYF	TGTGCCAGCAGTTCGATTCCTAGCGGGGCCTCCTACAATGAGCAGTACTTC
.	.	TRBV4-1	TRBJ1-2	14	CAITEAGANYGYTF	TGCGCCATCACAGAGGCAGGCGCTAACTATGGCTACACCTTC
few	TRBD1	TRBV6-1	TRBJ1-4	16	CASSEMSRGTGNKLFF	TGTGCCAGCAGTGAAATGAGTCGGGGGACAGGAAACAAACTGTTTTTT
few	.	TRBV6-5	TRBJ1-6	14	CASSYLGEGSPLHF	TGTGCCAGCAGTTATCTGGGGGAAGGTTCACCCCTCCACTTT